This T cell receptor beta chain was identified during a study of CD8+ T cells in alopecia areata. Treatment defined: oral pan-JAK inhibitor, 5-10 mg twice daily. The CDR3 spans 13 residues. Germline loops: CDR1 SQVTM, CDR2 ANQGSEA. V shed 0 bases and J shed 8 bases, with 10 bases lying between them. The sequencing template was cDNA reverse transcribed from extracted RNA. Sequencing used immunoSEQ multiplex PCR; TCRdb keeps in-frame clones, though not all of them. The sample carries roughly 190,000 clones, approximately 60% recorded once. The V call is TRBV29-1, the J call TRBJ1-4; D ambiguous. Source: CD4+ T cells sorted from blood, taken at week 4, from a patient treated with tofacitinib. This receptor was identified in a human donor with alopecia areata. CDR3 sequence (DNA): TGCAGCGTTGAAGATCGGTATCGGGAAAAACTGTTTTTT. Its protein product is CSVEDRYREKLFF. Looking up the rest from reference TRBV29-1 and TRBJ1-4 gives the full variable domain: SAVISQKPSRDICQRGTSLTIQCQVDSQVTMMFWYRQQPGQSLTLIATANQGSEATYESGFVIDKFPISRPNLTFSTLTVSNMSPEDSSIYLCSVEDRYREKLFFGSGTQLSVL.